Below are 18 T cell receptor beta chains sequenced from a single sample in a study of blood T cell repertoires in COVID-19. Profiling relied on immunoSEQ multiplex PCR, and the TCRdb table lists in-frame clones only, not all of them. The sample holds 20,000 to 25,000 clones, around 80% seen once. Sequencing used peripheral blood. The receptors here all came from a man aged 55 to 69 with active COVID-19.

The chain has TRBV10-3 and TRBJ2-1, with D unresolved. Deletions cut 0 bases from V and 8 bases from J, with 5 bases between. From germline, CDR1 is ENHRY and CDR2 SYGVKD. CDR3 size: 12 residues. This CDR3 reads CAISESSDEQFF. The CDR3 region has the DNA TGTGCCATCAGTGAGTCGAGCGATGAGCAGTTCTTC.

The chain carries TRBV7-8 and TRBJ2-5; TRBD2 matches at 7 bases. CDR1 is SGHVS, CDR2 FQNEAQ, per germline. J lost 7 bases, V lost 2 bases, and 10 bases had no gene match. CDR3 size: 15 residues. The DNA for the CDR3 is TGTGCCAGCAGCTTAAGAAGGGACCCGGGAGGGACCCAGTACTTC. Translation gives CASSLRRDPGGTQYF.

The CDR3 DNA reads as TGCGCCAGCAGCCAAGAGGGCAGGGGAAACTATGGCTACACCTTC. Protein product: CASSQEGRGNYGYTF. This rearrangement joins TRBV4-3 to TRBJ1-2, with D maybe TRBD1 (6 bases). The V gene's germline CDR1 is LGHNA and CDR2 YSLEER. The V gene lost 0 bases and the J gene lost 2 bases, with 10 bases spanning the gap. This CDR3 is built from 15 residues.

The CDR3 region has the DNA TGTGCCACCAGTGACCCAGACAGGGGTAATGAGCCCCAGCATTTT. It specifies CATSDPDRGNEPQHF. The chain joins TRBV24-1 to TRBJ1-5, with 8 bases fitting TRBD1. The CDR3 is 15 residues long. Germline CDR1 reads KGHDR; CDR2 reads SFDVKD. V trimming: 4 bases; J trimming: 8 bases; junction bases outside the gene matches: 9.

CDR3 amino acids: CASSEGQGVYGYTF. CDR3 sequence (DNA): TGTGCCAGCTCGGAAGGACAGGGCGTCTATGGCTACACCTTC. The chain carries TRBV6-6 and TRBJ1-2, with 8 bases fitting TRBD1. V trimming: 8 bases; J trimming: 4 bases; junction bases outside the gene matches: 9. The CDR3 extends over 14 amino acids. CDR1 is MNHNY and CDR2 is SVGAGI in the germline V gene (reference sequence).

This rearrangement joins TRBV13 to TRBJ2-1; no reliable D call. The CDR3 runs to 11 residues. CDR1 and CDR2 from the germline V gene are PRHDT and FYEKMQ (reference sequence). The V end lost 5 bases, the J end lost 6 bases, and 5 bases lay between the germline ends. Here the CDR3 DNA reads TGTGCCAGCAGCGGTAGCAATGAGCAGTTCTTC. It yields the protein CASSGSNEQFF.

The CDR3 DNA reads TGTGCCAGCAGCTCCAATAGAAATGAGCAGTTCTTC. It codes for CASSSNRNEQFF. The rearrangement links TRBV11-3 to TRBJ2-1; D is unclear. The CDR3 totals 12 residues. V shed 4 bases and J shed 7 bases, with 8 bases lying between them. CDR1 SGHNT and CDR2 YENEEA come from the germline V gene.

This clone was found a few times. The rearrangement uses TRBV7-6 and TRBJ2-2; 10 bases are a match to TRBD2. This CDR3 has 18 residues. Trimming took 4 bases from V and 5 from J; bases not matched to a gene: 13. The V gene's germline CDR1 is SGHVS and CDR2 FNYEAQ. The CDR3 here is CASSWRRLAGVGTGELFF. The CDR3, as DNA: TGTGCCAGCAGCTGGCGGCGGCTAGCGGGAGTAGGGACCGGGGAGCTGTTTTTT. Filled out from reference TRBV7-6 and TRBJ2-2, the complete variable domain reads GAGVSQSPRYKVTKRGQDVALRCDPISGHVSLYWYRQALGQGPEFLTYFNYEAQQDKSGLPNDRFSAERPEGSISTLTIQRTEQRDSAMYRCASSWRRLAGVGTGELFFGEGSRLTVL.

This clone is classed as medium-sized (0.01 to 0.1%). V gene TRBV7-9 combines with J gene TRBJ2-2, with a tentative D call TRBD2 (6 bases). This CDR3 region has 13 residues. Trimming pared 11 bases from V and 1 base from J, leaving 11 bases between. Per the germline V gene, CDR1 is SEHNR and CDR2 is FQNEAQ (reference sequence). This CDR3 reads CAPGTQNTGELFF. The CDR3 DNA is TGTGCCCCAGGGACTCAGAACACCGGGGAGCTGTTTTTT.

The rearrangement joins TRBV19 to TRBJ1-2; 7 nucleotides agree with TRBD1. After removal of 4 bases from V and 7 bases from J, the junction contained 9 bases not matched to a gene. The CDR3 sequence is 14 residues long. CDR1 and CDR2 (germline): LNHDA, SQIVND (reference sequence). In DNA, the CDR3 is TGTGCCAGTAGTACGATTCAAGACAGGGCTGGCTACACCTTC. It yields the protein CASSTIQDRAGYTF.

The V call is TRBV28, the J call TRBJ2-3; 14 nucleotides align to TRBD2. The CDR3 runs 15 residues. Germline CDR1 is MDHEN and CDR2 is SYDVKM. The junction had 2 bases not matched to a gene; V was cut back by 6 bases and J by 3 bases. CDR3 bases: TGTGCCAGCAGGGGACTAGCGGGAGTTACAGATACGCAGTATTTT. Its translation: CASRGLAGVTDTQYF.

The table lists this clone with a count of one. The chain employs TRBV6-6 and TRBJ1-5; TRBD1 agrees at 9 bases. Germline values: CDR1 MNHNY, CDR2 SVGAGI (reference sequence). V lost 7 bases to trimming and J lost 4 bases; unmatched junction nucleotides: 5. The CDR3 runs to 14 residues. The CDR3 sequence is CASNPGTGNQPQHF. As DNA, the CDR3 is TGTGCCAGCAATCCCGGGACAGGGAATCAGCCCCAGCATTTT.

V is TRBV7-2 and J is TRBJ2-7; 8 nucleotides line up with TRBD2. Germline CDR1 reads SGHTA; CDR2 reads FQGNSA. V lost 2 bases to trimming and J lost 3 bases; unmatched junction nucleotides: 6. The CDR3 covers 15 residues. The CDR3 DNA reads TGTGCCAGCAGCTTAACTTCGGGAGGGAACTACGAGCAGTACTTC. Its protein product is CASSLTSGGNYEQYF. The complete variable domain, with remaining parts taken from reference TRBV7-2 and TRBJ2-7, reads GAGVSQSPSNKVTEKGKDVELRCDPISGHTALYWYRQSLGQGLEFLIYFQGNSAPDKSGLPSDRFSAERTGGSVSTLTIQRTQQEDSAVYLCASSLTSGGNYEQYFGPGTRLTVT.

In its sample, this clone is large. V gene TRBV5-4 combines with J gene TRBJ1-2; D gene ambiguous. Per the germline V gene, CDR1 is SGHNT and CDR2 is YYREEE (reference sequence). There are 13 residues in the CDR3. The V end lost 6 bases, the J end lost 1 base, and 10 bases lay between the germline ends. The CDR3 loop is CASTPGGNYGYTF. The CDR3 DNA reads as TGTGCCAGCACCCCTGGCGGTAACTATGGCTACACCTTC.

This clone came up once. The chain combines TRBV5-4 with TRBJ2-5; the D is unclear. This CDR3 has 13 residues. V dropped 0 bases and J dropped 5 bases, with 8 bases sitting between them. The germline CDR1 and CDR2 sequences are SGHNT and YYREEE (reference sequence). The CDR3 here is CASSLEARETQYF. The CDR3 bases are TGTGCCAGCAGCTTGGAGGCGAGGGAGACCCAGTACTTC.

The gene calls are TRBV3-1 (or the pseudogene TRBV3-2) and TRBJ2-2; 11 bases align to TRBD2. CDR3 length: 16 residues. Per the germline V gene, CDR1 is LGHDT and CDR2 is YNNKEL (reference sequence). Unmatched junction bases numbered 2, after V lost 0 bases and J lost 5 bases. CDR3 amino acids: CASSQDSGRATGELFF. In DNA form, the CDR3 reads TGTGCCAGCAGCCAAGATAGCGGGAGGGCAACCGGGGAGCTGTTTTTT.

This clone appeared a single time. V and J are TRBV6-2 or TRBV6-3 and TRBJ2-7; D might be TRBD2 (6 bases). V was trimmed by 4 bases and J by 1 base, leaving 8 bases between them. The CDR3 is made up of 13 amino acids. Per the germline V gene, CDR1 is MNHEY and CDR2 is SVGEGT. CDR3 nucleotides: TGTGCCAGCAGTTTGGGGAGGTCCTACGAGCAGTACTTC. Encoded protein: CASSLGRSYEQYF.

The genes are TRBV6-5 and TRBJ1-2; a weak D match, TRBD1 (5 bases). The length of the CDR3 is 15 residues. V lost 7 bases and J lost 4, with 19 bases in between. Germline V gene data show CDR1 as MNHEY and CDR2 as SVGAGI. Here the CDR3 DNA reads TGTGCCAGCACTCCTCGACAGCGTCCCCTCTATGGCTACACCTTC. The encoded protein is CASTPRQRPLYGYTF.